A single sample is the source of the 26 T cell receptor beta chains below, sequenced in a study of cytomegalovirus exposure and HLA in healthy donors. Researchers ran the PCR with 60 Vbeta and 13 Jbeta primers. Sequenced by immunoSEQ multiplex PCR; TCRdb stores in-frame clones only, minus some. The sample yields some 130,000 clones, over 60% seen once. Input material: PBMCs. The receptors shown here come from a young man in good health and CMV-seronegative.

This clone showed up just once. CDR3 DNA: TGTGCCGGAAACCACGGGGTCATGGATGAGCAGTTCTTC. This codes for CAGNHGVMDEQFF. The V call is TRBV2, the J call TRBJ2-1, with D tentatively TRBD2 (5 bases). The CDR3 totals 13 residues. The ends were cut back, 11 bases at V and 8 bases at J, with 19 bases in the middle. Germline lookup yields CDR1 SNHLY and CDR2 FYNNEI.

V gene TRBV6-5 combines with J gene TRBJ1-2; TRBD1 might be the D (5 bases). Between the trimmed V and J ends, which lost 8 bases and 2 bases, there was a span of 12 bases. The CDR3 extends over 13 amino acids. The germline CDR1 and CDR2 sequences are MNHEY and SVGAGI. DNA of the CDR3: TGTGCCAGCCACGACCAGGGAAACTATGGCTACACCTTC. As protein: CASHDQGNYGYTF.

The V call is TRBV10-2, the J call TRBJ1-3, with 8 bases fitting TRBD1. The CDR3 is made up of 17 amino acids. Germline-derived CDR1 and CDR2 are WSHSY and SAAADI. Trimming at V came to 7 bases and at J to 6 bases, leaving 17 bases not matched to a gene. The DNA of the CDR3 is TGCGCCAGCACTTCGATCGGACAGGGCCGCACCGTAAACACCATATATTTT. This encodes CASTSIGQGRTVNTIYF.

V gene TRBV12-5 combines with J gene TRBJ1-1; 7 bases are shared with TRBD1. J was trimmed by 11 bases and V by 2 bases; bases with no gene match: 14. Germline V gene sequence: CDR1 LGHNT, CDR2 FRNRAP. CDR3 length equals 15 residues. CDR3 sequence reads: CASGLTRTGQFPAFF. The CDR3 DNA sequence: TGTGCTAGTGGTTTGACCAGGACAGGCCAGTTCCCGGCTTTCTTT. Full variable domain (missing parts from reference TRBV12-5 and TRBJ1-1): DARVTQTPRHKVTEMGQEVTMRCQPILGHNTVFWYRQTMMQGLELLAYFRNRAPLDDSGMPKDRFSAEMPDATLATLKIQPSEPRDSAVYFCASGLTRTGQFPAFFGQGTRLTVV.

The chain uses TRBV9 and TRBJ2-2; the match to TRBD2 covers 12 bases. Looked up from germline, CDR1 is SGDLS and CDR2 is YYNGEE. CDR3 length: 16 amino acids. After removal of 2 bases from V and 1 base from J, the junction contained 0 bases not matched to a gene. The CDR3 spells CASSVTSGRNTGELFF. As DNA, the CDR3 is TGTGCCAGCAGCGTGACTAGCGGGAGGAACACCGGGGAGCTGTTTTTT.

The genes are TRBV20-1 and TRBJ2-3, with unresolved D. Germline V lookup: CDR1 DFQATT, CDR2 SNEGSKA (reference sequence). V was pared by 4 bases and J by 6 bases, with 8 bases between. This CDR3 spans 11 amino acids. The CDR3 is CSAIFRDTQYF. CDR3 bases: TGCAGTGCTATCTTCCGGGATACGCAGTATTTT.

This clone has only a few counts. The V and J genes are TRBV14 and TRBJ2-2; 12 bases fit TRBD2. Unmatched junction bases numbered 8, after V lost 2 bases and J lost 7 bases. CDR3 length equals 17 residues. Germline V CDR1 and CDR2: SGHDN, FVKESK. The CDR3 DNA reads as TGTGCCAGCAGCCAACATCTAGCGGGAGGGCCAGGCGGGGAGCTGTTTTTT. It is translated as CASSQHLAGGPGGELFF.

The J gene is TRBJ1-1, the V gene TRBV18; 11 nucleotides line up with TRBD1. Looked up from germline, CDR1 is KGHSH and CDR2 is LQKENI. This CDR3 is built from 16 residues. V gave up 2 bases and J gave up 2 bases; unmatched junction bases: 4. The CDR3 DNA sequence: TGTGCCAGCTCACCAATGGACAGGGGGCTCAACACTGAAGCTTTCTTT. The encoded protein is CASSPMDRGLNTEAFF.

The chain links TRBV7-3 to TRBJ2-5; D unclear. Trimming pared 0 bases from V and 4 bases from J, leaving 12 bases between. The CDR3 totals 15 residues. Germline CDR1 SGHTA, CDR2 FQGTGA. CDR3 in amino acids: CASSLTRDLGETQYF. Written as DNA, the CDR3 is TGTGCCAGCAGCTTAACCCGCGACTTGGGAGAGACCCAGTACTTC. Using reference TRBV7-3 and TRBJ2-5 for the parts outside the CDR3, the full variable domain is GAGVSQTPSNKVTEKGKYVELRCDPISGHTALYWYRQSLGQGPEFLIYFQGTGAADDSGLPNDRFFAVRPEGSVSTLKIQRTERGDSAVYLCASSLTRDLGETQYFGPGTRLLVL.

This chain uses TRBV7-2 with TRBJ2-2; 11 bases fit TRBD2. Germline lookup yields CDR1 SGHTA and CDR2 FQGNSA. The CDR3 length is 16 residues. Trimming took 4 bases from V and 7 from J; bases not matched to a gene: 8. CDR3 nucleotides: TGTGCCAGCAGCTCGGGACTAGCGGTGTGGGGCGGGGAGCTGTTTTTT. It encodes CASSSGLAVWGGELFF. Based on the CDR3 plus reference TRBV7-2 and TRBJ2-2, the full variable domain is GAGVSQSPSNKVTEKGKDVELRCDPISGHTALYWYRQSLGQGLEFLIYFQGNSAPDKSGLPSDRFSAERTGGSVSTLTIQRTQQEDSAVYLCASSSGLAVWGGELFFGEGSRLTVL.

The gene calls are TRBV29-1 and TRBJ2-2; D is unresolved. Trimming stripped 5 bases from V and 0 bases from J, with 7 bases between. Germline V gene sequence: CDR1 SQVTM, CDR2 ANQGSEA. The CDR3 is made up of 13 amino acids. CDR3 sequence reads: CSVRRSNTGELFF. In DNA, the CDR3 is TGCAGCGTTCGGCGGTCGAACACCGGGGAGCTGTTTTTT.

This rearrangement joins TRBV6-1 to TRBJ2-5; TRBD2 aligns across 14 bases. V gave up 2 bases and J gave up 5 bases; unmatched junction bases: 16. Germline V gives CDR1 MNHNS, CDR2 SASEGT. The CDR3 loop spans 20 amino acids. The CDR3 bases are TGTGCCAGCAGTGAACGACTAGCGGGAGGGCCTGTGCCCCCGTTTGAGACCCAGTACTTC. This codes for CASSERLAGGPVPPFETQYF.

V gene TRBV15 combines with J gene TRBJ2-7, with TRBD2 identical over 11 bases. The CDR3 is 17 amino acids. CDR1 is LNHNV, CDR2 YYDKDF, per germline (reference sequence). Trimming removed 0 bases from V and 3 bases from J; junction bases left unmatched: 7. DNA for the CDR3: TGTGCCACCAGCAGAGATCGGCTAGCGGGAGGTAACTACGAGCAGTACTTC. Its protein is CATSRDRLAGGNYEQYF.

V gene TRBV9 combines with J gene TRBJ2-7; D is ambiguous. With 3 bases removed from V and 7 bases from J, the gap between germline ends came to 14 bases. CDR1 is SGDLS and CDR2 is YYNGEE in the germline V gene. The CDR3 is 13 residues long. CDR3 nucleotides: TGTGCCAGCAGCGCTAGTAGTGCGAGTGAGCAGTACTTC. Translated: CASSASSASEQYF.

Note on this clone: Additional DNA sequences in this sample encode the identical CDR3. V usage is TRBV27 and J usage is TRBJ2-2; 11 nucleotides match TRBD2. V shed 5 bases and J 8 bases; nucleotides not matched to a gene: 10. This CDR3 region has 16 residues. Germline values: CDR1 MNHEY, CDR2 SMNVEV (reference sequence). DNA for the CDR3: TGTGCCAGCAGTCCGAGACTAGCGGGGATTTCTGGGGAGCTGTTTTTT. Protein: CASSPRLAGISGELFF.

The table lists this clone with a count of one. The chain joins TRBV6-5 to TRBJ2-2; D unresolved. The V gene's germline CDR1 is MNHEY and CDR2 SVGAGI. V lost 2 bases and J lost 1, with 5 bases in between. This CDR3 has 14 residues. The CDR3 here is CASSYGGNTGELFF. The CDR3 DNA reads TGTGCCAGCAGTTACGGCGGGAACACCGGGGAGCTGTTTTTT.

This sequence joins TRBV21-1 and TRBJ2-5; the table's D call of TRBD2 was not tested on the DNA. TRBV21-1 is given as a pseudogene. The CDR3 spans 14 residues. The CDR3 region is CASSEVAGLIAQYF. The CDR3, as DNA: TGTGCCAGCAGTGAAGTGGCGGGACTAATTGCCCAGTACTTC.

The genes are TRBV10-3 and TRBJ2-7; D might be TRBD2 (5 bases). The CDR3 consists of 15 residues. Trimming left V 11 bases short and J 2 bases short, with 22 bases between. Germline CDR1 and CDR2: ENHRY and SYGVKD. This CDR3 reads CAAHARTPEAYEQYF. For the CDR3, the DNA is TGTGCCGCTCATGCCAGGACCCCGGAGGCCTACGAGCAGTACTTC.

V usage is TRBV10-3 and J usage is TRBJ2-3; 9 bases are a match to TRBD1. Germline CDR1 and CDR2: ENHRY and SYGVKD. The CDR3 has 14 amino acids. Trimming at V came to 5 bases and at J to 3 bases, leaving 3 bases not matched to a gene. CDR3 region: CAISPGQGTDTQYF. The CDR3 region has the DNA TGTGCCATCAGTCCGGGACAGGGAACAGATACGCAGTATTTT.

This sequence joins TRBV29-1 and TRBJ2-3; 9 bases agree with TRBD1. Trimming took 4 bases from V and 5 from J; bases not matched to a gene: 4. The CDR3 totals 13 residues. Germline-derived CDR1 and CDR2 are SQVTM and ANQGSEA. Here the CDR3 DNA reads TGCAGCGTTGCACAGGGGGCGGGAGATACGCAGTATTTT. It codes for CSVAQGAGDTQYF.

This chain connects TRBV7-2 to TRBJ1-5; 7 bases fit TRBD1. Looked up from germline, CDR1 is SGHTA and CDR2 is FQGNSA. This CDR3 spans 13 amino acids. J was trimmed by 7 bases and V by 6 bases; bases with no gene match: 6. CDR3 nucleotides: TGTGCCAGCAGTCAGGGGGAGGAACAGCCCCAGCATTTT. Encoded protein: CASSQGEEQPQHF. Using reference TRBV7-2 and TRBJ1-5 for the parts outside the CDR3, the full variable domain is GAGVSQSPSNKVTEKGKDVELRCDPISGHTALYWYRQSLGQGLEFLIYFQGNSAPDKSGLPSDRFSAERTGGSVSTLTIQRTQQEDSAVYLCASSQGEEQPQHFGDGTRLSIL.

The rearrangement uses TRBV7-8 and TRBJ1-5; no reliable D call. Germline V gene sequence: CDR1 SGHVS, CDR2 FQNEAQ. The length of the CDR3 is 13 residues. V dropped 0 bases and J dropped 5 bases, with 5 bases sitting between them. CDR3 loop: CASSLAFYQPQHF. The CDR3, as DNA: TGTGCCAGCAGCTTAGCCTTCTATCAGCCCCAGCATTTT. The variable domain in full, with the rest retrieved from reference TRBV7-8 and TRBJ1-5, is GAGVSQSPRYKVAKRGQDVALRCDPISGHVSLFWYQQALGQGPEFLTYFQNEAQLDKSGLPSDRFFAERPEGSVSTLKIQRTQQEDSAVYLCASSLAFYQPQHFGDGTRLSIL.

This rearrangement joins TRBV11-2 to TRBJ2-1; TRBD2 is a possible D gene (8 bases). The V and J ends lost 5 bases and 5 bases respectively, with 22 bases between them. The CDR3 is 17 amino acids. Germline V gives CDR1 SGHAT, CDR2 FQNNGV. The chain's CDR3 is CASSPGGAGQSHNEQFF. The CDR3 DNA reads TGTGCCAGCAGCCCCGGGGGGGCGGGACAGTCGCACAATGAGCAGTTCTTC.

This sequence joins TRBV7-8 and TRBJ2-7; perhaps TRBD2 as D (5 bases). Germline lookup yields CDR1 SGHVS and CDR2 FQNEAQ. This CDR3 contains 14 residues. V lost 3 bases to trimming and J lost 6 bases, with 15 bases between them. The CDR3 reads CASSFIGSGLEQYF. The CDR3 region has the DNA TGTGCCAGCAGCTTCATAGGGAGCGGACTCGAGCAGTACTTC.

The J gene is TRBJ2-1, the V gene TRBV9; 10 bases agree with TRBD2. Trimming removed 3 bases from V and 6 bases from J; junction bases left unmatched: 3. This CDR3 contains 14 residues. Germline V gene data show CDR1 as SGDLS and CDR2 as YYNGEE. CDR3 DNA sequence: TGTGCCAGCAGCGAGAGCGGGAGGGCCAATGAGCAGTTCTTC. It yields the protein CASSESGRANEQFF. Supplemented by reference TRBV9 and TRBJ2-1, the full variable domain reads DSGVTQTPKHLITATGQRVTLRCSPRSGDLSVYWYQQSLDQGLQFLIQYYNGEERAKGNILERFSAQQFPDLHSELNLSSLELGDSALYFCASSESGRANEQFFGPGTRLTVL.

CDR3 bases: TGTGCCAGCAGCTTTCCGGGACTAGCGGGAGTCGAGACCCAGTACTTC. It codes for CASSFPGLAGVETQYF. The V and J genes are TRBV7-9 and TRBJ2-5, with 14 bases aligning to TRBD2. The junction had 5 bases not matched to a gene; V was cut back by 3 bases and J by 5 bases. The CDR3 runs 16 residues. Looked up from germline, CDR1 is SEHNR and CDR2 is FQNEAQ (reference sequence).